These T cell receptor beta chains were read from a single sample in a study of chemoradiotherapy in HPV16-positive cancers. Clones were sequenced by immunoSEQ multiplex PCR, and TCRdb holds only the in-frame ones, with some missing. The sample has some 19,000 clones, about 90% seen once. This material consisted of blood, taken from a patient who underwent chemoradiotherapy. Receptor source: a human donor with HPV-associated anogenital cancer. Each CDR3 is given with its conserved first and last residue. D genes are given only for firm matches. Some rows have no size entry. The others give once, few or many, or a class for an expanded clone.

J gene: TRBJ2-5
D gene: TRBD1
clone size: .
V gene: TRBV9
CDR3 DNA: TGTGCCAGCAGCCGGGGACAGTTACAAGAGACCCAGTACTTC
CDR3 protein: CASSRGQLQETQYF

J gene: TRBJ2-1
D gene: .
clone size: .
V gene: TRBV11-3
CDR3 DNA: TGTGCCAGCAGCTTCGCAGGGACCTACAATGAGCAGTTCTTC
CDR3 protein: CASSFAGTYNEQFF

J gene: TRBJ2-1
D gene: TRBD1
clone size: .
V gene: TRBV19
CDR3 DNA: TGTGCCAGTAGTTTAGGGACAGGGACAACTGAGCAGTTCTTC
CDR3 protein: CASSLGTGTTEQFF

J gene: TRBJ2-5
D gene: .
clone size: .
V gene: TRBV11-3
CDR3 DNA: TGTGCCAGCAGCTCAGGGCTGAGAAGGGGAGAGACCCAGTACTTC
CDR3 protein: CASSSGLRRGETQYF

J gene: TRBJ2-3
D gene: .
clone size: .
V gene: TRBV6-6
CDR3 DNA: .
CDR3 protein: CASSTSGGWRGDTQYF

J gene: TRBJ2-7
D gene: TRBD1
clone size: once
V gene: TRBV29-1
CDR3 DNA: TGCAGCGTTGGATTGGCAGGGGGCTTGAGAGAGCAGTACTTC
CDR3 protein: CSVGLAGGLREQYF

J gene: TRBJ2-3
D gene: .
clone size: .
V gene: TRBV5-1
CDR3 DNA: TGCGCCAGCAGCCCTCCATCCACAGATACGCAGTATTTT
CDR3 protein: CASSPPSTDTQYF

J gene: TRBJ2-5
D gene: TRBD2
clone size: .
V gene: TRBV18
CDR3 DNA: TGTGCCAGCTCACCACCCCAGCGGGGGGCGGCAGAGACCCAGTACTTC
CDR3 protein: CASSPPQRGAAETQYF

J gene: TRBJ2-6
D gene: .
clone size: .
V gene: TRBV14
CDR3 DNA: TGTGCCAGCAGCCAACAGTTGGCCGCAATCCCTGGGGCCAACGTCCTGACTTTC
CDR3 protein: CASSQQLAAIPGANVLTF

J gene: TRBJ1-1
D gene: TRBD1
clone size: few
V gene: TRBV18
CDR3 DNA: TGTGCCAGCTCCCCGATGTCACAGGGGGAGGGTGAAGCTTTCTTT
CDR3 protein: CASSPMSQGEGEAFF

J gene: TRBJ1-1
D gene: TRBD1
clone size: .
V gene: TRBV5-1
CDR3 DNA: TGCGCCAGCAGCCCTATGGGACAGACCAACACTGAAGCTTTCTTT
CDR3 protein: CASSPMGQTNTEAFF

J gene: TRBJ2-3
D gene: .
clone size: .
V gene: TRBV9
CDR3 DNA: TGTGCCAGCAGCGTAGGGGCGGGGTCCACAGATACGCAGTATTTT
CDR3 protein: CASSVGAGSTDTQYF

J gene: TRBJ1-5
D gene: TRBD1
clone size: .
V gene: TRBV4-3
CDR3 DNA: TGCGCCAGCAGCCAAGGATGGGTGGCCAGGGGGATTAATAGCAATCAGCCCCAGCATTTT
CDR3 protein: CASSQGWVARGINSNQPQHF

J gene: TRBJ1-4
D gene: .
clone size: .
V gene: TRBV6-1
CDR3 DNA: TGTGCCAGCAGTGGGGGGGGAGGTGGGGAAGAAAAACTGTTTTTT
CDR3 protein: CASSGGGGGEEKLFF

J gene: TRBJ1-4
D gene: .
clone size: .
V gene: TRBV30
CDR3 DNA: TGTGCCTGGAGTGAGAGGGCTGAAAAACTGTTTTTT
CDR3 protein: CAWSERAEKLFF

J gene: TRBJ2-3
D gene: .
clone size: .
V gene: TRBV5-1
CDR3 DNA: TGCGCCAGCAGTTCGGGACTCGTTCCTACAGATACGCAGTATTTT
CDR3 protein: CASSSGLVPTDTQYF

J gene: TRBJ2-7
D gene: .
clone size: .
V gene: TRBV19
CDR3 DNA: TGTGCCAGTAGTATAGCAAGACTAAGGTCCTACGAGCAGTACTTC
CDR3 protein: CASSIARLRSYEQYF

J gene: TRBJ2-5
D gene: TRBD1
clone size: once
V gene: TRBV30
CDR3 DNA: TGTGCCTGGGGTTCGACAGGGGCCTCGGGGGAGACCCAGTACTTC
CDR3 protein: CAWGSTGASGETQYF

J gene: TRBJ2-7
D gene: TRBD2
clone size: .
V gene: TRBV4-1
CDR3 DNA: TGCGCCAGCAGCCAAGCAATGCGTACACTCCGACTAGCGGGAGGATACGAGCAGTACTTC
CDR3 protein: CASSQAMRTLRLAGGYEQYF

J gene: TRBJ1-4
D gene: .
clone size: .
V gene: TRBV27
CDR3 DNA: TGTGCCAGCAGTTTATCGGGGTATGAAAAACTGTTTTTT
CDR3 protein: CASSLSGYEKLFF